This T cell receptor beta chain was recorded in a study of technical replicates of blood from several donors. Clones were read by immunoSEQ multiplex PCR, and TCRdb kept only the in-frame ones, dropping some. The sample has some 74,000 clones; roughly 92% are singletons. Per germline, CDR1 LGHNA and CDR2 YNFKEQ. The CDR3 runs to 15 residues. The ends lost 2 bases at V and 5 bases at J; junction bases unmatched: 2. Sequencing was done on a sample of T cells isolated from PBMCs. The TCR comes from a human donor in good health. V usage is TRBV4-2 and J usage is TRBJ2-1; 11 bases line up with TRBD2. The CDR3 protein is CASSQLAGGNNEQFF. The DNA of the CDR3 is TGTGCCAGCAGCCAACTAGCGGGAGGAAACAATGAGCAGTTCTTC.